This TCR beta chain stems from a study of cytomegalovirus exposure and HLA in healthy donors. The study, taken as a whole, reports: Accurate predictions that matched the HLA-A and HLA-B alleles of most subjects were reportedly made from TCR beta sequences. V- and J-gene trimming in TCR beta was tied to a missense DCLRE1C variant by an analysis performed later. Later on, an analysis tied 18,000 or so TCR beta sequences to HLA alleles at 0.05 false discovery rate.

As for this clone: Its antigen remains unknown. Relative to the germline gene, one junction end is altered; a read error may explain this.

The CDR3 spans 18 residues. The germline CDR1 and CDR2 sequences are MNHNS and SASEGT. The PCR used 60 Vbeta and 13 Jbeta primers. Measured with immunoSEQ multiplex PCR; TCRdb has only the in-frame clones, and not every one. The sample lists around 140,000 clones, just over 65% seen once, with 6.5% in the top ten. This chain connects TRBV6-1 to TRBJ2-3; 8 bases line up with TRBD1. This TCR derives from a woman aged 55 to 70 in good health and CMV-seronegative. Material: PBMCs. The CDR3 DNA reads TGTGCCAGCAGTGAGCTCAATCGAGGACAGGGCCGCACGGATACGCAGTATTTT. Its translation: CASSELNRGQGRTDTQYF.